The 29 T cell receptor beta chains listed next were all sequenced from one sample in a study of cytomegalovirus exposure and HLA in healthy donors (dated by TCRdb to between 2016 and 2019). The library relied on the immunoSEQ multiplex PCR assay. The multiplex PCR relied on a mix of 60 forward primers for TCR Vbeta segments and 13 reverse primers for TCR Jbeta segments. As stored in TCRdb, this immuneACCESS dataset retains in-frame rearrangements with V and J assigned. A fraction of the clones does not appear; measured against another copy, unresolved V genes explain less than half of the discrepancy, and the remainder lacks a known reason. The sample's table covers 110,000 to 150,000 clones. Clones ranked in the top ten supply 2.2% of the sample. The sequencing input was PBMCs. The receptors here all came from a young woman in good health and CMV-seronegative.

The chain recombines TRBV30 with TRBJ1-2, with 8 bases aligning to TRBD1. V lost 7 bases and J lost 0; bases outside the gene matches: 13. The length of the CDR3 is 16 residues. The germline CDR1 and CDR2 sequences are GTSNPN and SVGIG (reference sequence). The CDR3 loop is CAFRGQGYLANYGYTF. The CDR3 DNA sequence: TGTGCCTTCCGCGGACAGGGTTATTTGGCTAACTATGGCTACACCTTC.

The CDR3 protein is CASSTGTGGTRGNEQFF. In nucleotides, the CDR3 is TGCGCCAGCAGCACCGGGACAGGGGGGACTCGAGGCAATGAGCAGTTCTTC. The chain combines TRBV5-1 with TRBJ2-1; 11 bases are a match to TRBD1. Germline CDR1 reads SGHRS; CDR2 reads YFSETQ. Trimming at V came to 4 bases and at J to 6 bases, leaving 12 bases not matched to a gene. There are 17 residues in the CDR3.

The chain couples TRBV9 to TRBJ1-6, with 8 bases aligning to TRBD1. V trimming: 5 bases; J trimming: 7 bases; junction bases outside the gene matches: 5. Germline assignment: CDR1 SGDLS and CDR2 YYNGEE. The CDR3 length is 14 residues. CDR3 bases: TGTGCCAGCAGTGGACAGGGAGGGAATTCACCCCTCCACTTT. Amino acids: CASSGQGGNSPLHF.

V usage is TRBV6-5 and J usage is TRBJ2-1; 10 bases match TRBD1. Looked up from germline, CDR1 is MNHEY and CDR2 is SVGAGI. With 2 bases clipped from V and 7 bases from J, the junction kept 5 bases outside the gene matches. The CDR3 has 15 amino acids. CDR3 in amino acids: CASSYEGQGRNEQFF. The CDR3 DNA reads TGTGCCAGCAGTTACGAGGGACAGGGGAGGAATGAGCAGTTCTTC.

J is TRBJ2-5 and V is TRBV28, with D maybe TRBD1 (6 bases). Germline loops: CDR1 MDHEN, CDR2 SYDVKM. There are 15 residues in the CDR3. Trimming removed 6 bases from V and 9 bases from J, with 23 bases in between. The CDR3 DNA follows: TGTGCCAGCAGCCCCGTCGGGGCGGCGCCAGGGGCCCAGTACTTC. It translates to CASSPVGAAPGAQYF. Full variable domain (rest looked up from reference TRBV28 and TRBJ2-5): DVKVTQSSRYLVKRTGEKVFLECVQDMDHENMFWYRQDPGLGLRLIYFSYDVKMKEKGDIPEGYSVSREKKERFSLILESASTNQTSMYLCASSPVGAAPGAQYFGPGTRLLVL.

The gene calls are TRBV5-1 and TRBJ1-2; 9 bases fit TRBD1. Germline V gene data show CDR1 as SGHRS and CDR2 as YFSETQ. CDR3 size: 13 residues. V trimming: 3 bases; J trimming: 5 bases; junction bases outside the gene matches: 2. The CDR3 sequence is CASSSTGGYGYTF. CDR3 nucleotide sequence: TGCGCCAGCAGCTCGACAGGGGGTTATGGCTACACCTTC.

This chain links TRBV7-2 with TRBJ2-1, with 7 positions matching TRBD2. V was clipped by 9 bases and J by 1 base; unmatched bases: 6. This CDR3 has 14 amino acids. CDR1 is SGHTA and CDR2 is FQGNSA in the germline V gene. CDR3 loop: CASDPGGSYNEQFF. The CDR3 DNA is TGTGCCAGTGACCCGGGGGGATCCTACAATGAGCAGTTCTTC.

The chain carries TRBV30 and TRBJ2-7, with 9 bases identical to TRBD1. CDR1 and CDR2 from the germline V gene are GTSNPN and SVGIG (reference sequence). The V and J ends lost 3 bases and 6 bases, in that order; junction bases with no gene match: 6. The length of the CDR3 is 13 residues. CDR3 protein: CAWSYGQGSEQYF. The CDR3 DNA sequence: TGTGCCTGGAGCTACGGACAGGGGAGCGAGCAGTACTTC.

The chain uses TRBV6-5 and TRBJ2-5; a possible D gene is TRBD2 (6 bases). Germline V lookup: CDR1 MNHEY, CDR2 SVGAGI. The ends were cut back, 2 bases at V and 2 bases at J, with 9 bases in the middle. This CDR3 has 14 residues. The CDR3 loop is CASSYAAGQETQYF. The CDR3 DNA follows: TGTGCCAGCAGTTACGCTGCGGGGCAAGAGACCCAGTACTTC.

This chain connects TRBV2 to TRBJ2-3, with 13 nucleotides matching TRBD2. The V segment lost 7 bases and the J segment 4 bases; nucleotides outside the gene matches: 5. The germline CDR1 and CDR2 sequences are SNHLY and FYNNEI. The CDR3 contains 15 residues. The CDR3 sequence is CASTLLAGGSDTQYF. CDR3 DNA: TGTGCCAGCACCCTACTAGCGGGAGGGTCAGATACGCAGTATTTT. Supplemented by reference TRBV2 and TRBJ2-3, the full variable domain reads EPEVTQTPSHQVTQMGQEVILRCVPISNHLYFYWYRQILGQKVEFLVSFYNNEISEKSEIFDDQFSVERPDGSNFTLKIRSTKLEDSAMYFCASTLLAGGSDTQYFGPGTRLTVL.

V is TRBV4-3 and J is TRBJ2-2; 7 nucleotides line up with TRBD2. This CDR3 is 18 amino acids long. Germline V gene data show CDR1 as LGHNA and CDR2 as YSLEER. The V segment lost 0 bases and the J segment 1 base; nucleotides outside the gene matches: 8. The CDR3 sequence: CASSQDQTSRLNTGELFF. In DNA form, the CDR3 reads TGCGCCAGCAGCCAAGATCAGACTAGCCGACTGAACACCGGGGAGCTGTTTTTT.

The rearrangement links TRBV30 to TRBJ1-1; D uncertain. Trimming stripped 0 bases from V and 6 bases from J, with 14 bases between. The germline V gene has CDR1 GTSNPN and CDR2 SVGIG (reference sequence). This CDR3 comprises 14 residues. CDR3 sequence: CAWSVPGNWAEAFF. The CDR3 DNA sequence: TGTGCCTGGAGTGTACCGGGAAATTGGGCTGAAGCTTTCTTT. Full variable domain (remainder filled in from reference TRBV30 and TRBJ1-1): SQTIHQWPATLVQPVGSPLSLECTVEGTSNPNLYWYRQAAGRGLQLLFYSVGIGQISSEVPQNLSASRPQDRQFILSSKKLLLSDSGFYLCAWSVPGNWAEAFFGQGTRLTVV.

The chain carries TRBV11-2 and TRBJ2-7; 7 bases are a match to TRBD2. V was clipped by 1 base and J by 1 base; unmatched bases: 10. This CDR3 has 17 residues. Per the germline V gene, CDR1 is SGHAT and CDR2 is FQNNGV. This CDR3 is CASSLGHEREWSYEQYV. Here the CDR3 DNA reads TGTGCCAGCAGCTTAGGACATGAGCGGGAATGGTCCTACGAGCAGTACGTC.

The V gene is TRBV18, the J gene TRBJ1-4; the D gene is possibly TRBD1 (5 bases). V was cut by 3 bases and J by 16 bases, with 18 bases left in between. This CDR3 is built from 13 residues. Germline V CDR1 and CDR2: KGHSH, LQKENI. The CDR3 DNA reads TGTGCCAGCTCACCTGATACAGGAGATCAATCGTTTTTT. It encodes CASSPDTGDQSFF.

The V call is TRBV5-4, the J call TRBJ2-5; D unclear. Per the germline V gene, CDR1 is SGHNT and CDR2 is YYREEE (reference sequence). V was clipped by 4 bases and J by 5 bases, with 9 bases between them. The CDR3 extends over 12 amino acids. Here the CDR3 reads CASSGLEETQYF. CDR3 nucleotides: TGTGCCAGCAGCGGGTTGGAGGAGACCCAGTACTTC.

This chain joins TRBV19 and TRBJ1-3, with a tentative D call TRBD1 (5 bases). Germline V lookup: CDR1 LNHDA, CDR2 SQIVND (reference sequence). V lost 4 bases and J 0 bases, leaving 13 bases between the germline ends. The CDR3 contains 16 residues. CDR3 region: CASSRGPDSSGNTIYF. In DNA, the CDR3 is TGTGCCAGTAGTAGGGGCCCTGACAGCTCTGGAAACACCATATATTTT.

The chain carries TRBV5-6 and TRBJ2-3; 8 positions match TRBD1. The CDR3 is 14 residues long. The V segment lost 3 bases and the J segment 4 bases; nucleotides outside the gene matches: 4. Germline CDR1 reads SGHDT; CDR2 reads YYEEEE. This CDR3 is CASSSDRVSDTQYF. CDR3 DNA sequence: TGTGCCAGCAGCTCGGACAGGGTTTCAGATACGCAGTATTTT.

The rearrangement links TRBV2 to TRBJ2-4; 7 nucleotides match TRBD1. CDR1 is SNHLY, CDR2 FYNNEI, per germline. The CDR3 spans 16 residues. J was trimmed by 0 bases and V by 5 bases; bases with no gene match: 7. Here the CDR3 DNA reads TGTGCCAGCAGTTTGACAGGGCTTTTAGCCAAAAACATTCAGTACTTC. Amino acids: CASSLTGLLAKNIQYF.

The CDR3 loop is CASSLTGGPNEKLFF. The CDR3 DNA reads TGTGCCAGCAGCTTAACAGGTGGTCCTAATGAAAAACTGTTTTTT. The rearrangement links TRBV7-9 to TRBJ1-4; possible D gene TRBD1, 5 bases. CDR1 and CDR2 from the germline V gene are SEHNR and FQNEAQ (reference sequence). V lost 2 bases and J 3 bases, leaving 10 bases between the germline ends. The CDR3 runs 15 residues. The whole variable domain, filled in from reference TRBV7-9 and TRBJ1-4, reads DTGVSQNPRHKITKRGQNVTFRCDPISEHNRLYWYRQTLGQGPEFLTYFQNEAQLEKSRLLSDRFSAERPKGSFSTLEIQRTEQGDSAMYLCASSLTGGPNEKLFFGSGTQLSVL.

CDR3 amino acids: CASSLVPGAGSYNEQFF. CDR3 sequence (DNA): TGTGCCAGCAGCTTAGTCCCGGGAGCGGGGTCCTACAATGAGCAGTTCTTC. The V call is TRBV7-2, the J call TRBJ2-1; 7 bases align to TRBD2. CDR1 is SGHTA, CDR2 FQGNSA, per germline. With 1 base clipped from V and 1 base from J, the junction kept 7 bases outside the gene matches. The CDR3 extends over 17 amino acids.

The chain employs TRBV14 and TRBJ2-7, with no clear D. The CDR3 has 14 residues. Germline V gives CDR1 SGHDN, CDR2 FVKESK. V was cut by 5 bases and J by 6 bases, with 17 bases left in between. The CDR3 DNA reads TGTGCCAGCAGCTTGGAACAGCTTAACTGCGAGCAGTACGTC. Residues: CASSLEQLNCEQYV.

The chain couples TRBV18 to TRBJ2-7; the D gene is possibly TRBD2 (6 bases). Germline V CDR1 and CDR2: KGHSH, LQKENI. The CDR3 is 15 residues long. The V and J ends lost 0 bases and 3 bases respectively, with 12 bases between them. The CDR3 loop is CASSPPGREFYEQYF. The CDR3 bases are TGTGCCAGCTCACCACCGGGCCGGGAGTTCTACGAGCAGTACTTC.

This sequence joins TRBV23-1 and TRBJ1-1, with 11 bases matching TRBD1. TRBV23-1 counts as an open reading frame of uncertain function. V lost 3 bases to trimming and J lost 0 bases; unmatched junction nucleotides: 12. This CDR3 comprises 19 residues. CDR3 sequence (DNA): TGCGCCAGCAGTCATCGGGACAGGGGGAGACAGCGCATGAACACTGAAGCTTTCTTT. Translation: CASSHRDRGRQRMNTEAFF.

The V gene is TRBV7-8, the J gene TRBJ2-3; D not resolved. The germline V and J ends were trimmed by 1 base and 3 bases, with 8 bases remaining between them. CDR3 length: 14 residues. Germline lookup yields CDR1 SGHVS and CDR2 FQNEAQ. CDR3 in DNA: TGTGCCAGCAGCTTAGGAGTTGAAACAGATACGCAGTATTTT. Its protein is CASSLGVETDTQYF. Supplemented by reference TRBV7-8 and TRBJ2-3, the full variable domain reads GAGVSQSPRYKVAKRGQDVALRCDPISGHVSLFWYQQALGQGPEFLTYFQNEAQLDKSGLPSDRFFAERPEGSVSTLKIQRTQQEDSAVYLCASSLGVETDTQYFGPGTRLTVL.

The chain carries TRBV29-1 and TRBJ2-5; tentative D call: TRBD2 (5 bases). The J call may be faulty, since TRBJ2-7 better matches the DNA end. The CDR3 totals 12 residues. Germline assignment: CDR1 SQVTM and CDR2 ANQGSEA. The CDR3 DNA reads TGCAGCGTTGAATCGAGGGACTACGAGCAGTACTTC. Translating it yields CSVESRDYEQYF.

Comments on this clone: Other DNA sequences from this sample encode an identical CDR3 as well. CDR3 loop: CASGLRTGVSGNTIYF. The CDR3 bases are TGTGCTAGTGGTTTGAGGACAGGGGTATCTGGAAACACCATATATTTT. The V call is TRBV12-5, the J call TRBJ1-3; 9 bases match TRBD1. Germline V CDR1 and CDR2: LGHNT, FRNRAP. Trimming removed 2 bases from V and 1 base from J; junction bases left unmatched: 3. The length of the CDR3 is 16 residues.

This chain uses TRBV7-2 with TRBJ2-7; 9 bases agree with TRBD1. Germline lookup yields CDR1 SGHTA and CDR2 FQGNSA. Germline trimming cut 5 bases from V and 4 bases from J; bases unmatched to any gene: 15. This CDR3 comprises 17 residues. CDR3 loop: CASSAGTGRDRAYEQYV. The CDR3 region has the DNA TGTGCCAGCAGCGCCGGGACAGGGAGGGACCGGGCGTACGAGCAGTACGTC.

A word on this clone: This sample includes further DNA sequences coding for the same CDR3. V usage is TRBV27 and J usage is TRBJ1-1, with D maybe TRBD1 (5 bases). The V gene lost 3 bases and the J gene lost 0 bases, with 11 bases spanning the gap. There are 15 residues in the CDR3. The V gene's germline CDR1 is MNHEY and CDR2 SMNVEV (reference sequence). In DNA, the CDR3 is TGTGCCAGCAGTTTCATTGGGGCCGTGAACACTGAAGCTTTCTTT. Protein: CASSFIGAVNTEAFF.

The chain combines TRBV11-2 with TRBJ2-1; 11 nucleotides match TRBD2. Germline V CDR1 and CDR2: SGHAT, FQNNGV. Trimming took 0 bases from V and 12 from J; bases not matched to a gene: 4. The CDR3 length is 14 residues. The CDR3 protein is CASSLELAGVLQFF. The CDR3 bases are TGTGCCAGCAGCTTAGAACTAGCGGGAGTCCTGCAGTTCTTC.